This T cell receptor (beta chain) was captured in a study of T cell responses to AZD1222 COVID-19 vaccine. Method: immunoSEQ multiplex PCR; TCRdb's copy keeps in-frame clones and lacks some. The table shows 130,000 or so clones, with approximately 91% occurring only once. Regarding this clone: Its cognate antigen is unknown.

With 0 bases removed from V and 3 bases from J, the gap between germline ends came to 6 bases. The CDR3 has 13 amino acids. Germline-derived CDR1 and CDR2 are SGDLS and YYNGEE. Whole-study findings and limits: The reported proportion of spike-specific TCRs targeting unmutated variant regions was nearly half. Two AZD1222 doses significantly raised spike-specific TCR breadth and depth over controls. There were repertoire samples only from the period after the peak T cell response.

This sample comprised peripheral blood, obtained 28 days after the second AZD1222 dose. The sequence was collected from an adult who received the AZD1222 COVID-19 vaccine. The chain uses TRBV9 and TRBJ1-1; unclear D gene. CDR3 sequence reads: CASSVGQYTEAFF. The CDR3 DNA reads as TGTGCCAGCAGCGTAGGACAATACACTGAAGCTTTCTTT.